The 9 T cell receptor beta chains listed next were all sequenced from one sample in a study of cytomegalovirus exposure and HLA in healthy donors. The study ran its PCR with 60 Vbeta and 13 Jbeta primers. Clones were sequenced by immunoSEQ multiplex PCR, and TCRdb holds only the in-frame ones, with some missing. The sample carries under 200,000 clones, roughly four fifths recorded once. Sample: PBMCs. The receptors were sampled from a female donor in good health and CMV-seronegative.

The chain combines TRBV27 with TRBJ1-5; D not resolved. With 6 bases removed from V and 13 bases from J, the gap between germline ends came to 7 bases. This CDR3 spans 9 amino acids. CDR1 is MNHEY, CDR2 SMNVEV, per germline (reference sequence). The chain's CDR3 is CASRAPQHF. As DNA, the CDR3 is TGTGCCAGCAGGGCCCCGCAGCATTTT.

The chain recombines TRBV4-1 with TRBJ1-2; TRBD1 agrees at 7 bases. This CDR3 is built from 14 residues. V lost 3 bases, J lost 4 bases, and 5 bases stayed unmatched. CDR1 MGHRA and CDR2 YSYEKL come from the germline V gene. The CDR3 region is CASSQDRRPYGYTF. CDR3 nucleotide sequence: TGCGCCAGCAGCCAGGACAGGCGCCCCTATGGCTACACCTTC.

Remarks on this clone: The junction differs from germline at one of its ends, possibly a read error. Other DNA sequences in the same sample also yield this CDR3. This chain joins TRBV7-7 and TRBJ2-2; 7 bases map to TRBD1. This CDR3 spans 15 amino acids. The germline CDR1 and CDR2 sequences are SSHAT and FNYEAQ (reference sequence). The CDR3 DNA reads TGTGCTAGCAGCCTCAGGACAGGCGGCACCGGGGAGCTGTTTTTT. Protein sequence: CASSLRTGGTGELFF. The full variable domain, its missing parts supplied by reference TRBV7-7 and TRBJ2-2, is GAGVSQSPRYKVTKRGQDVTLRCDPISSHATLYWYQQALGQGPEFLTYFNYEAQPDKSGLPSDRFSAERPEGSISTLTIQRTEQRDSAMYRCASSLRTGGTGELFFGEGSRLTVL.

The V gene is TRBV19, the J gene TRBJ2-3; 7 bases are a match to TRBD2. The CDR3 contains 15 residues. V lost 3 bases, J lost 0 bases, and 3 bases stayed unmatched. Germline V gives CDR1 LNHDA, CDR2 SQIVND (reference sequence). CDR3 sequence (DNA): TGTGCCAGTAGTATCGGGGGGAGGAGCACAGATACGCAGTATTTT. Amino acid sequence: CASSIGGRSTDTQYF.

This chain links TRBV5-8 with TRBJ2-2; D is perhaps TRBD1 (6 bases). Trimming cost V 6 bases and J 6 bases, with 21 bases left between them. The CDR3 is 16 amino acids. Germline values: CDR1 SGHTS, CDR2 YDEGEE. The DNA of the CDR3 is TGTGCCAGCACCCCTGGGCAGGGGATCATCCCCGGGGAGCTGTTTTTT. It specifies CASTPGQGIIPGELFF.

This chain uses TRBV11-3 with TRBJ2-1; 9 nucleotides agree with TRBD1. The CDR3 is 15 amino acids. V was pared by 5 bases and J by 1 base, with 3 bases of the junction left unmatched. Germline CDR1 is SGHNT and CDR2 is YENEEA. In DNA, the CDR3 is TGTGCCAGCAGCCAGGACAGGGGTTCCTACAATGAGCAGTTCTTC. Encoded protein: CASSQDRGSYNEQFF.

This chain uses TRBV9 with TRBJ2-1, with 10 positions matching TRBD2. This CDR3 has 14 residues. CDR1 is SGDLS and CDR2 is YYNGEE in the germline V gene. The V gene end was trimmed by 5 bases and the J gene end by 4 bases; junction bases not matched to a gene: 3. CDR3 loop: CASREREGYNEQFF. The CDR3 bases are TGTGCCAGCAGGGAGCGGGAGGGGTACAATGAGCAGTTCTTC.

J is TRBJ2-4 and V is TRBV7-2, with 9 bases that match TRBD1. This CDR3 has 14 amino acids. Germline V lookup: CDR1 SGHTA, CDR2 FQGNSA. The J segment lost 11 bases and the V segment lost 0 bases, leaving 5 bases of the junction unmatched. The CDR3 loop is CASSLAGGQGFQYF. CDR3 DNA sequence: TGTGCCAGCAGCTTAGCGGGGGGACAGGGTTTTCAGTACTTC.

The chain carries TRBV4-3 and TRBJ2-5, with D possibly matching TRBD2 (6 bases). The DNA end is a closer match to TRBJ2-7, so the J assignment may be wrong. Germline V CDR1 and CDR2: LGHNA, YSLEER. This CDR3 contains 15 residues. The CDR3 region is CASSQDLWWGVEQYF. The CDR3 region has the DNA TGCGCCAGCAGCCAAGATCTCTGGTGGGGGGTCGAGCAGTACTTC.